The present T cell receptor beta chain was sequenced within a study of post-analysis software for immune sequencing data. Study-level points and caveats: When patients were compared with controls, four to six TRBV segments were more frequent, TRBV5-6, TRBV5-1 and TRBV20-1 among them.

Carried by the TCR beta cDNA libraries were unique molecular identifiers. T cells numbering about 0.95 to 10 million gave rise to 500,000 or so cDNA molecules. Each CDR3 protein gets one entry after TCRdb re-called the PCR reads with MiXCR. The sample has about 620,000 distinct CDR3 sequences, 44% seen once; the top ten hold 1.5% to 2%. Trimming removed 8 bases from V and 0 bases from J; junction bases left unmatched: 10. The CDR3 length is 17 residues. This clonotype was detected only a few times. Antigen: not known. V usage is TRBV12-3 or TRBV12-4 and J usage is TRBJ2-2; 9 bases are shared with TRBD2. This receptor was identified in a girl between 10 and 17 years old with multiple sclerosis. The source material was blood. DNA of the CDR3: TGTGCCAGCGATAAGGGACTAGCCAGAGCGAACACCGGGGAGCTGTTTTTT. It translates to CASDKGLARANTGELFF.